These T cell receptor beta chains were read from a single sample in a study of beta chain features in type 1 diabetes. Sequenced by immunoSEQ multiplex PCR; TCRdb stores in-frame clones only, minus some. The sample shows some 290,000 clones, 13% to 15% of them seen only once. Input material: naive CD4+ T cells from blood. The receptors come from a man under 40 with type 1 diabetes. The CDR3 runs from the conserved cysteine through the conserved F or W. The order of the fields is V gene, D gene, J gene, clone size, CDR3 DNA, CDR3 protein. The D gene is left open where the match is weak. A row's size may be missing; if present it is once, few, many or a size class.

>TRBV30|NA|TRBJ2-7|NA
TGTGCCTGGAGTAGCGGTGTCGAGGGCAGGGAGCAGTACTTC
CAWSSGVEGREQYF
>TRBV7-2|NA|TRBJ1-5|NA
TGTGCCAGCAGCCCCGGGACTTCGCTTCATCAGCCCCAGCATTTT
CASSPGTSLHQPQHF
>TRBV28|TRBD2|TRBJ2-1|once
TGTGCCAGCAGTTCGGGACTAGCGGGAGGCTCCTACAATGAGCAGTTCTTC
CASSSGLAGGSYNEQFF
>TRBV5-1|TRBD1|TRBJ2-2|NA
TGCGCCAGCAGCTCCGGGACAGGCAAAGAGAGGCTGTTTTTT
CASSSGTGKERLFF
>TRBV2|TRBD2|TRBJ2-2|NA
TGTGCCAGCACCGGGACTAGAGGAAACACCGGGGAGCTGTTTTTT
CASTGTRGNTGELFF
>TRBV9|TRBD2|TRBJ2-1|few
TGTGCCAGCAGTCTAGCGGGAGTCTCCTACAATGAGCAGTTCTTC
CASSLAGVSYNEQFF
>TRBV6-6|NA|TRBJ1-2|few
TGTGCCAGCAGCCCCGACGGGAACTATGGCTACACCTTC
CASSPDGNYGYTF
>TRBV25-1|TRBD2|TRBJ2-1|few
TGTGCCAGCAGTGAATCACTAGCGGGAGGGGGGGATGAGCAGTTCTTC
CASSESLAGGGDEQFF
>TRBV29-1|TRBD1|TRBJ1-1|few
TGCAGCGGGGGACAGGGGGCTATGTACACTGAAGCTTTCTTT
CSGGQGAMYTEAFF
>TRBV4-2|NA|TRBJ2-2|NA
TGTGCCAGCAGGGCCGGAGGCACGAACACCGGGGAGCTGTTTTTT
CASRAGGTNTGELFF
>TRBV7-2|TRBD1|TRBJ2-1|few
TGTGCCAGCAGCGCAAGGGACAGACTAAACTTCTTC
CASSARDRLNFF
>TRBV4-2|TRBD1|TRBJ1-5|NA
TGTGCCAGCAGCCATGGACAGGCTAGCAATCAGCCCCAGCATTTT
CASSHGQASNQPQHF
>TRBV6-5|NA|TRBJ2-7|few
TGTGCCAGCATATCTCAGGGCGAGCAGTACTTC
CASISQGEQYF
>TRBV19|TRBD2|TRBJ2-1|NA
TGTGCCAGTAGTTCAACCGGGACTAGAAACAATGAGCAGTTCTTC
CASSSTGTRNNEQFF
>TRBV7-2|NA|TRBJ1-1|few
TGTGCCAGCAGCTTAGGGGGACAATACACTGAAGCTTTCTTT
CASSLGGQYTEAFF
>TRBV19|NA|TRBJ2-7|few
TGTGCCAGTAGTACGGACAGATCCTACGAGCAGTACTTC
CASSTDRSYEQYF
>TRBV28|TRBD1|TRBJ2-5|NA
TGTGCCAGCAGTTCGGCCGGGACAGCCCAAGAGACCCAGTACTTC
CASSSAGTAQETQYF
>TRBV5-8|TRBD1|TRBJ2-1|few
TGTGCCAGCAGCCTGGACAGGGTGCATGAGCAGTTCTTC
CASSLDRVHEQFF
>TRBV30|NA|TRBJ2-7|NA
TGTGCCTGGAGTGTGGGACACCTCTACGAGCAGTACTTC
CAWSVGHLYEQYF
>TRBV30|NA|TRBJ2-1|few
TGTGCCTGGAGTGTACTCTCTCTCTACAATGAGCAGTTCTTC
CAWSVLSLYNEQFF
>TRBV7-9|NA|TRBJ1-2|once
TGTGCCAGCAGCTTGTCCGGAGTGGAATTAAACTATGGCTACACCTTC
CASSLSGVELNYGYTF
>TRBV5-6|NA|TRBJ2-5|NA
TGTGCCAGCAGCTTACCTTTTGTGGGGCAGGGGAAAGAGACCCAGTACTTC
CASSLPFVGQGKETQYF
>TRBV13|TRBD2|TRBJ2-5|NA
TGTGCCAGCAGCTTAGCCGGACTAGCGGGAGGTGGATTAGGGACCCAGTACTTC
CASSLAGLAGGGLGTQYF
>TRBV2|TRBD1|TRBJ1-1|NA
TGTGCCAGCAAAGATGAGGGGACAGTAGAAGCTTTCTTT
CASKDEGTVEAFF
>TRBV6-5|NA|TRBJ2-1|few
TGTGCCAGCAGTTACTCGATACGGGAAGACAATGAGCAGTTCTTC
CASSYSIREDNEQFF
>TRBV4-2|TRBD1|TRBJ2-7|few
TGTGCCAGCAGCCAAGGACAGGGGGCATACGAGCAGTACTTC
CASSQGQGAYEQYF
>TRBV5-1|TRBD1|TRBJ1-4|NA
TGCGCCAGCAGGTTGGGACCTTCAGGGGGAACTAATGAAAAACTGTTTTTT
CASRLGPSGGTNEKLFF
>TRBV10-3|TRBD2|TRBJ2-1|NA
TGTGCCATCAGCGATTTTCCCGGGACTAGCGGGAGGGGGGGGTATGAGCAGTTCTTC
CAISDFPGTSGRGGYEQFF
>TRBV2|NA|TRBJ2-3|few
TGTGCCAGCAGCGGGAGTCGGGAGCAGTATTTT
CASSGSREQYF
>TRBV5-1|TRBD1|TRBJ1-1|NA
TGCGCCAGCAGCGGGGGACAGGGGAGGACTGAAGCTTTCTTT
CASSGGQGRTEAFF
>TRBV15|TRBD2|TRBJ2-7|NA
TGTGCCACCAGCCACGGTGGCGGGAGGGGGGTCTACGAGCAGTACTTC
CATSHGGGRGVYEQYF
>TRBV2|NA|TRBJ2-7|NA
TGTGCCAGCAGTGAAGGGCCCCCGGGGATTTCCTACGAGCAGTACTTC
CASSEGPPGISYEQYF
>TRBV18|NA|TRBJ2-1|NA
TGTGCCAGCTCACCACGTAGAAGAGATGAGCAGTTCTTC
CASSPRRRDEQFF
>TRBV5-6|NA|TRBJ2-7|NA
TGTGCCAGCAGCTTGGAGGGGACCTACGAGCAGTACTTC
CASSLEGTYEQYF
>TRBV27|NA|TRBJ2-3|NA
TGTGCCAGCAGTTTATTTGAGCAGGGAACAGATACGCAGTATTTT
CASSLFEQGTDTQYF
>TRBV7-9|NA|TRBJ2-5|few
TGTGCCAGCAGCTTATCAGGGTCGGAGACCCAGTACTTC
CASSLSGSETQYF
>TRBV19|NA|TRBJ2-1|NA
TGTGCCAGTAGTGCGTCTCTAGGTCAGGGTGAGCAGTTCTTC
CASSASLGQGEQFF
>TRBV27|TRBD1|TRBJ1-2|few
TGTGCCAGCAGTCCAAGGACAGGGGAACGCTATGGCTACACCTTC
CASSPRTGERYGYTF
>TRBV28|TRBD2|TRBJ2-7|NA
TGTGGTACAGCTAGCGGGAGCTCCTACGAGCAGTACTTC
CGTASGSSYEQYF
>TRBV7-2|NA|TRBJ2-7|NA
TGTGCCAGCAGCTTCTCGGTAGGGAGCAACGAGCAGTACTTC
CASSFSVGSNEQYF
>TRBV29-1|TRBD1|TRBJ2-7|NA
TGCAGCGTTACTACCGGGACAGGGTACGTCGAGCAGTACTTC
CSVTTGTGYVEQYF
>TRBV7-2|TRBD1|TRBJ2-7|few
TGTGCCAGCAGCTCAGACAGGGGGCACGAGGAGCAGTACTTC
CASSSDRGHEEQYF
>TRBV5-1|NA|TRBJ2-3|NA
TGCGCCAGCGGGCAGGGGTTAACAGATACGCAGTATTTT
CASGQGLTDTQYF
>TRBV6-6|TRBD1|TRBJ2-7|NA
TGTGCCAGCCAGAGACAGGGAATATCCTACGAGCAGTACTTC
CASQRQGISYEQYF
>TRBV11-2|NA|TRBJ2-2|NA
TGTGCCAGCAGCTTAGTATCGCGCATAAACACCGGGGAGCTGTTTTTT
CASSLVSRINTGELFF
>TRBV4-2|NA|TRBJ2-7|NA
TGTGCCAGCAGCCAAGATAGAGCCCTGCCGGGGCAGTACTTC
CASSQDRALPGQYF
>TRBV6-4|TRBD2|TRBJ2-5|NA
TGTGCCAGCAGCAGCCCCGGTAGCGGGGCCCAAGAGACCCAGTACTTC
CASSSPGSGAQETQYF
>TRBV13|TRBD2|TRBJ2-5|few
TGTGCCAGCAGCCGCGGGAGGGAGATCCAGTACTTC
CASSRGREIQYF
>TRBV6-6|NA|TRBJ2-1|NA
TGTGCCAGCAGTGGAGGGTACCGTCTGCAGTTCTTC
CASSGGYRLQFF
>TRBV5-1|TRBD2|TRBJ2-2|few
TGCGCCAGCTCCGCGTCGGGAGGGAACACCGGGGAGCTGTTTTTT
CASSASGGNTGELFF
>TRBV4-3|NA|TRBJ2-3|few
TGCGCCAGCAGCCAAGACTGGCGGGAAACAGATACGCAGTATTTT
CASSQDWRETDTQYF
>TRBV30|TRBD1|TRBJ2-7|NA
TGTGCCTGGAATCAGGGGACAGGGCTCTACGAGCAGTACTTC
CAWNQGTGLYEQYF
>TRBV5-1|TRBD1|TRBJ2-1|few
TGCGCCAGCAGCAGGGACAGGGAAGACAATGAGCAGTTCTTC
CASSRDREDNEQFF